What follows are 31 T cell receptor beta chains derived from one specimen sequenced in a study of long-term antiretroviral therapy in people with HIV (dated 2022 in TCRdb). The immunoSEQ hsTCRB v3.0 assay was used at survey level resolution to sequence the TRB variable region. TCRdb mirrors the immuneACCESS table, restricted to in-frame sequences. Some clones are absent from its copies; in checked studies, under half trace to an unresolved V gene, and the reason for the others is unknown. A total of more than 35,000 clones appear in this sample, about 95% of them only once. About 2.6% of the sample is in the top ten clones. Sequencing was performed on unsorted PBMCs, taken 3.7 years after starting antiretroviral therapy. These receptors all stem from a woman aged 50 to 65 with HIV.

The sample holds one count of this clone. The rearrangement joins TRBV6-5 to TRBJ2-4, with D tentatively TRBD2 (6 bases). This CDR3 region has 14 residues. The germline V gene encodes CDR1 MNHEY and CDR2 SVGAGI. V was pared by 5 bases and J by 6 bases, with 14 bases between. CDR3 sequence (DNA): TGTGCCAGCAGTCCCCCGGGGGACTTAAACATTCAGTACTTC. Translation: CASSPPGDLNIQYF.

The rearrangement joins TRBV27 to TRBJ2-1; the match to TRBD1 covers 7 bases. This CDR3 has 13 residues. Trimming removed 3 bases from V and 10 bases from J; junction bases left unmatched: 6. Germline CDR1 is MNHEY and CDR2 is SMNVEV (reference sequence). The CDR3 is CASSFGQASEQFF. The CDR3 DNA is TGTGCCAGCAGTTTTGGACAGGCCAGCGAGCAGTTCTTC.

The chain joins TRBV5-1 to TRBJ2-7; perhaps D is TRBD1 or TRBD2 (5 bases each). The CDR3 spans 15 residues. V was cut by 1 base and J by 0 bases, with 11 bases left in between. From germline, CDR1 is SGHRS and CDR2 YFSETQ. The CDR3: CASSLSAGSSYEQYF. As DNA, the CDR3 is TGCGCCAGCAGCTTGTCGGCAGGGAGCTCCTACGAGCAGTACTTC.

The chain is built from TRBV29-1 and TRBJ2-2, with 9 bases fitting TRBD1. Trimming removed 3 bases from V and 5 bases from J; junction bases left unmatched: 7. The germline V gene has CDR1 SQVTM and CDR2 ANQGSEA. CDR3 length: 15 amino acids. CDR3 sequence reads: CSVEAGTGPTGELFF. DNA of the CDR3: TGCAGCGTTGAGGCCGGGACAGGGCCGACCGGGGAGCTGTTTTTT.

This chain connects TRBV20-1 to TRBJ1-1, with no clear D. Germline V gene data show CDR1 as DFQATT and CDR2 as SNEGSKA (reference sequence). The germline V and J ends were trimmed by 4 bases and 4 bases, with 7 bases remaining between them. The CDR3 extends over 11 amino acids. CDR3 protein: CSATELTEAFF. The CDR3 DNA sequence: TGCAGTGCTACAGAGCTCACTGAAGCTTTCTTT.

The chain couples TRBV10-3 to TRBJ2-7; 10 bases are a match to TRBD1. Germline CDR1 ENHRY, CDR2 SYGVKD. Trimming took 7 bases from V and 0 from J; bases not matched to a gene: 6. The CDR3 runs to 15 residues. CDR3 sequence reads: CAITGGDRGSYEQYF. The CDR3 DNA follows: TGTGCCATCACGGGGGGGGACAGGGGCTCCTACGAGCAGTACTTC.

The rearrangement uses TRBV4-2 and TRBJ2-1, with 9 bases aligning to TRBD1. Germline V gives CDR1 LGHNA, CDR2 YNFKEQ. J was trimmed by 4 bases and V by 3 bases; bases with no gene match: 4. CDR3 size: 15 residues. The CDR3 DNA reads as TGTGCCAGCAGCCAGGGGGACAGGGATTACAATGAGCAGTTCTTC. It codes for CASSQGDRDYNEQFF.

The chain recombines TRBV5-4 with TRBJ1-1; D gene unclear. Germline V gene data show CDR1 as SGHNT and CDR2 as YYREEE (reference sequence). The germline V and J ends were trimmed by 0 bases and 4 bases, with 13 bases remaining between them. This CDR3 has 15 residues. The CDR3 sequence is CASSLAGLGSTEAFF. CDR3 in DNA: TGTGCCAGCAGCTTGGCCGGGTTAGGGAGCACTGAAGCTTTCTTT.

The chain's CDR3 is CASSVGQGYGYTF. The CDR3 region has the DNA TGTGCCAGCAGCGTAGGACAGGGGTATGGCTACACCTTC. The V gene is TRBV9, the J gene TRBJ1-2, with TRBD1 matching 8 bases. The CDR3 has 13 amino acids. Germline CDR1 SGDLS, CDR2 YYNGEE. V gave up 0 bases and J gave up 5 bases; unmatched junction bases: 0. Variable domain in full (rest from reference TRBV9 and TRBJ1-2): DSGVTQTPKHLITATGQRVTLRCSPRSGDLSVYWYQQSLDQGLQFLIQYYNGEERAKGNILERFSAQQFPDLHSELNLSSLELGDSALYFCASSVGQGYGYTFGSGTRLTVV.

This clone appeared a single time. V usage is TRBV4-1 and J usage is TRBJ1-1; 8 bases map to TRBD1. The CDR3 covers 16 residues. The V gene's germline CDR1 is MGHRA and CDR2 YSYEKL. V lost 0 bases to trimming and J lost 1 base; unmatched junction nucleotides: 4. Here the CDR3 DNA reads TGCGCCAGCAGCCAAGATTGGGGGACAGGGAACACTGAAGCTTTCTTT. It yields the protein CASSQDWGTGNTEAFF.

This clone was picked up a small number of times. The CDR3 nucleotides are TGCGCCAGCAGCTTGGAAAGGGAATCGAATGGCTACACCTTC. Translation: CASSLERESNGYTF. This chain links TRBV5-1 with TRBJ1-2; unclear D gene. CDR3 size: 14 residues. Trimming removed 0 bases from V and 6 bases from J, with 12 bases in between. Germline V gene lookup returns CDR1 SGHRS and CDR2 YFSETQ.

The chain links TRBV7-3 to TRBJ1-1; 8 bases are shared with TRBD1. The germline gives CDR1 SGHTA, CDR2 FQGTGA. V shed 2 bases, J shed 5 bases, and the junction held 25 bases outside the gene matches. The CDR3 loop spans 21 amino acids. CDR3 protein: CASSLRAGQGALGWSLTEAFF. The CDR3 DNA is TGTGCCAGCAGCTTACGCGCTGGGCAGGGGGCACTAGGGTGGAGTTTGACTGAAGCTTTCTTT.

V is TRBV25-1 and J is TRBJ2-5; D gene uncertain. Germline-derived CDR1 and CDR2 are MGHDK and SYGVNS. The V gene lost 1 base and the J gene lost 2 bases, with 8 bases spanning the gap. This CDR3 is built from 14 residues. CDR3 coding DNA: TGTGCCAGCAGTGAATCGTTGGGGCAAGAGACCCAGTACTTC. Translation gives CASSESLGQETQYF.

This sequence joins TRBV6-6 and TRBJ1-1; D may be TRBD1 (6 bases). V was trimmed by 0 bases and J by 4 bases, leaving 12 bases between them. Germline-derived CDR1 and CDR2 are MNHNY and SVGAGI (reference sequence). There are 15 residues in the CDR3. As DNA, the CDR3 is TGTGCCAGCAGTTACTCGACAGGTGGTGGCACTGAAGCTTTCTTT. Translation gives CASSYSTGGGTEAFF.

This rearrangement joins TRBV19 to TRBJ1-5; no clear D gene. Germline V gives CDR1 LNHDA, CDR2 SQIVND (reference sequence). The CDR3 runs 13 residues. V gave up 2 bases and J gave up 3 bases, with 5 bases separating them. CDR3 residues: CASSIRTNQPQHF. CDR3 DNA sequence: TGTGCCAGTAGTATACGGACCAATCAGCCCCAGCATTTT.

The V call is TRBV9, the J call TRBJ2-2; D is perhaps TRBD1 (5 bases). Germline loops: CDR1 SGDLS, CDR2 YYNGEE. With 4 bases removed from V and 2 bases from J, the gap between germline ends came to 9 bases. The CDR3 is 14 amino acids. CDR3 in amino acids: CASSSQGNTGELFF. The CDR3 DNA reads TGTGCCAGCAGCTCTCAGGGAAACACCGGGGAGCTGTTTTTT.

This chain uses TRBV11-2 with TRBJ1-3; no clear D gene. This CDR3 comprises 14 residues. Trimming stripped 5 bases from V and 3 bases from J, with 11 bases between. Looked up from germline, CDR1 is SGHAT and CDR2 is FQNNGV. CDR3 sequence: CASSRWGGGNTIYF. The CDR3 bases are TGTGCCAGCAGCCGATGGGGAGGTGGAAACACCATATATTTT.

This chain connects TRBV18 to TRBJ1-2; 7 bases are a match to TRBD1. Trimming at V came to 6 bases and at J to 5 bases, leaving 18 bases not matched to a gene. The length of the CDR3 is 17 residues. The germline V gene encodes CDR1 KGHSH and CDR2 LQKENI. The chain's CDR3 is CASSPIPPDRVGYGYTF. CDR3 bases: TGTGCCAGCTCCCCCATCCCACCTGACAGGGTTGGTTATGGCTACACCTTC.

The V call is TRBV5-1, the J call TRBJ2-5; unclear D gene. Trimming took 4 bases from V and 4 from J, leaving 5 bases between them. Germline V gene lookup returns CDR1 SGHRS and CDR2 YFSETQ. CDR3 length: 11 residues. The CDR3 DNA follows: TGCGCCAGCAGCCATGGAGAGACCCAGTACTTC. This encodes CASSHGETQYF. Based on the CDR3 plus reference TRBV5-1 and TRBJ2-5, the full variable domain is KAGVTQTPRYLIKTRGQQVTLSCSPISGHRSVSWYQQTPGQGLQFLFEYFSETQRNKGNFPGRFSGRQFSNSRSEMNVSTLELGDSALYLCASSHGETQYFGPGTRLLVL.

This sequence joins TRBV19 and TRBJ2-7; 11 bases are a match to TRBD1. Germline CDR1 and CDR2: LNHDA and SQIVND (reference sequence). V lost 5 bases and J lost 1; bases outside the gene matches: 4. The CDR3 has 15 amino acids. The chain's CDR3 is CASSPGQGGSYEQYF. The CDR3, as DNA: TGTGCCAGTAGTCCGGGACAGGGGGGGTCCTACGAGCAGTACTTC. The full variable domain, rest sourced from reference TRBV19 and TRBJ2-7, is DGGITQSPKYLFRKEGQNVTLSCEQNLNHDAMYWYRQDPGQGLRLIYYSQIVNDFQKGDIAEGYSVSREKKESFPLTVTSAQKNPTAFYLCASSPGQGGSYEQYFGPGTRLTVT.

The rearrangement uses TRBV2 and TRBJ1-3; possibly TRBD1 for D (5 bases). CDR3 size: 13 residues. Trimming took off 6 bases at V and 3 bases at J, with 9 bases between the two ends. The V gene's germline CDR1 is SNHLY and CDR2 FYNNEI. The CDR3 DNA reads TGTGCCAGCAGAGACAGAAATGGAAACACCATATATTTT. It codes for CASRDRNGNTIYF.

CDR3 DNA: TGTGCCAGTAGTATCACTGGGGGTACCACTCGGATTCAGTACTTC. The encoded protein is CASSITGGTTRIQYF. The genes are TRBV19 and TRBJ2-4; perhaps D is TRBD1 or TRBD2 (5 bases each). The CDR3 is made up of 15 amino acids. Trimming shortened V by 3 bases and J by 10 bases, and 19 bases separated the two germline ends. The V gene's germline CDR1 is LNHDA and CDR2 SQIVND (reference sequence).

The chain recombines TRBV4-2 with TRBJ2-5, with a weak D call TRBD2 (5 bases). The CDR3 covers 15 residues. Germline V gene lookup returns CDR1 LGHNA and CDR2 YNFKEQ. The ends were cut back, 5 bases at V and 5 bases at J, with 18 bases in the middle. The CDR3 DNA follows: TGTGCCAGCAGCTCCCTTTGGGGTACGGGGGAGACCCAGTACTTC. Protein: CASSSLWGTGETQYF.

V gene TRBV5-1 combines with J gene TRBJ2-5; TRBD2 agrees at 9 bases. Germline V gives CDR1 SGHRS, CDR2 YFSETQ. Trimming took 4 bases from V and 2 from J; bases not matched to a gene: 6. The CDR3 is 15 residues long. The CDR3 sequence is CASSLTSGSQETQYF. The DNA of the CDR3 is TGCGCCAGCAGCCTGACTAGCGGAAGTCAAGAGACCCAGTACTTC.

The chain recombines TRBV14 with TRBJ1-2; no clear D. The length of the CDR3 is 14 residues. Germline loops: CDR1 SGHDN, CDR2 FVKESK. V lost 0 bases, J lost 4 bases, and 9 bases lay in between. CDR3 coding DNA: TGTGCCAGCAGCCAAGACCGAGGGCGCTATGGCTACACCTTC. Translating it yields CASSQDRGRYGYTF.

The J gene is TRBJ1-5, the V gene TRBV6-5; 7 nucleotides line up with TRBD1. The CDR3 covers 13 residues. With V trimmed by 6 bases and J by 7 bases, 6 bases remained unmatched. Germline-derived CDR1 and CDR2 are MNHEY and SVGAGI. This CDR3 is CASSQGERQPQHF. DNA for the CDR3: TGTGCCAGCAGCCAGGGGGAGCGGCAGCCCCAGCATTTT.

The rearrangement joins TRBV7-2 to TRBJ1-2; D gene unclear. Trimming stripped 1 base from V and 5 bases from J, with 11 bases between. The CDR3 sequence is 14 residues long. The germline V gene encodes CDR1 SGHTA and CDR2 FQGNSA. This CDR3 is CASSLGPSGYGYTF. Here the CDR3 DNA reads TGTGCCAGCAGCTTAGGACCGAGTGGATATGGCTACACCTTC.

The chain joins TRBV21-1 to TRBJ1-1; the DNA was not used to check the table's D call, TRBD1. TRBV21-1 is described as a pseudogene. CDR3 size: 13 residues. The CDR3 sequence is CASSNGTKVGTFF. The DNA for the CDR3 is TGTGCCAGCAGCAACGGGACAAAGGTTGGTACTTTCTTT.

This clone was counted a few times. The chain employs TRBV4-3 and TRBJ1-1, with a weak D call TRBD1 (6 bases). Germline-derived CDR1 and CDR2 are LGHNA and YSLEER. V lost 3 bases, J lost 1 base, and 6 bases lay in between. This CDR3 comprises 13 residues. CDR3 nucleotides: TGCGCCAGCAGCCAGACAGGGAACACTGAAGCTTTCTTT. It translates to CASSQTGNTEAFF.

J is TRBJ1-4 and V is TRBV5-1; D might be TRBD1 (6 bases). The CDR3 covers 16 residues. V dropped 4 bases and J dropped 3 bases, with 16 bases sitting between them. CDR1 is SGHRS, CDR2 YFSETQ, per germline. This chain's CDR3 is CASSTQGRSANEKLFF. The DNA of the CDR3 is TGCGCCAGCAGCACCCAGGGGCGCTCGGCTAATGAAAAACTGTTTTTT.

This chain uses TRBV5-1 with TRBJ2-1; perhaps TRBD2 as D (5 bases). V lost 0 bases, J lost 7 bases, and 14 bases lay in between. In germline, CDR1 is SGHRS, CDR2 YFSETQ. This CDR3 is built from 15 residues. CDR3 residues: CASSLGGEGGNEQFF. CDR3 nucleotide sequence: TGCGCCAGCAGCTTGGGTGGTGAGGGTGGGAATGAGCAGTTCTTC.